Sequencing of this T cell receptor (beta chain) was carried out in a study of blood T cell repertoires in COVID-19. Study in general: Whether acute or convalescent, the COVID-19 samples came from the United States, Italy and Spain.

As originally analysed: Using reference gene primer amplification, nucleated cell counts were estimated. The protocol was immunoSEQ multiplex PCR, while the TCRdb copy is restricted to in-frame clones and leaves out a portion. That table is the source of V, J and clone size, and D and trimming were worked out from the DNA. The table records approximately 250,000 clones, nearly 85% of them present only once. V gave up 0 bases and J gave up 2 bases, with 8 bases separating them. Germline V gene lookup returns CDR1 LGHNA and CDR2 YNFKEQ. The length of the CDR3 is 15 residues. The sequence was obtained from a human donor in a cohort sampled during active COVID-19. The rearrangement uses TRBV4-2 and TRBJ2-1, with a tentative D call TRBD2 (6 bases). Sequencing was performed on peripheral blood. CDR3 nucleotides: TGTGCCAGCAGCCAAGACGGAGGGGCCTACAATGAGCAGTTCTTC. It codes for CASSQDGGAYNEQFF.